The 30 T cell receptor beta chains given below trace back to one sample, sequenced in a study of T cell changes during pregnancy in multiple sclerosis (dated by TCRdb to between 2018 and 2021). To prepare the library, the immunoSEQ multiplex PCR assay was applied. Held by TCRdb, this immuneACCESS table contains in-frame sequences only and omits some clones. Under half of the omission traces to an unresolved V gene where checked; the cause of the rest is unknown. This sample gives tens of thousands of clones in total; 92% of them show up just once. The ten largest clones take up roughly 0.98% of the sample. The specimen comprised peripheral blood, sampled after pregnancy. These receptors were collected from a female donor with multiple sclerosis, enrolled in a pregnancy study.

The chain is built from TRBV7-3 and TRBJ2-5, with 14 bases identical to TRBD2. Looked up from germline, CDR1 is SGHTA and CDR2 is FQGTGA. Trimming at V came to 5 bases and at J to 5 bases, leaving 4 bases not matched to a gene. CDR3 length: 15 amino acids. CDR3 in amino acids: CASSQTSGGVETQYF. CDR3 DNA sequence: TGTGCCAGCAGCCAGACTAGCGGGGGGGTTGAGACCCAGTACTTC.

This rearrangement joins TRBV5-1 to TRBJ1-3; tentatively, D is TRBD1 (6 bases). Trimming took off 5 bases at V and 3 bases at J, with 12 bases between the two ends. There are 14 residues in the CDR3. CDR1 and CDR2 from the germline V gene are SGHRS and YFSETQ. The CDR3 is CASSSTGFGNTIYF. CDR3 in DNA: TGCGCCAGCAGTTCTACAGGGTTTGGAAACACCATATATTTT.

The chain employs TRBV6-5 and TRBJ2-1; a possible D gene is TRBD1 (6 bases). CDR1 is MNHEY and CDR2 is SVGAGI in the germline V gene. With 6 bases removed from V and 12 bases from J, the gap between germline ends came to 15 bases. The CDR3 runs 12 residues. The CDR3 loop reads CASSPRQGSQFF. Here the CDR3 DNA reads TGTGCCAGCAGCCCCCGTCAGGGGTCGCAGTTCTTC.

V and J are TRBV5-6 and TRBJ2-4; tentatively, D is TRBD2 (7 bases). The ends were cut back, 5 bases at V and 0 bases at J, with 18 bases in the middle. This CDR3 is built from 17 residues. CDR1 is SGHDT, CDR2 YYEEEE, per germline. The CDR3 DNA follows: TGTGCCAGCAGTCGGGGGGCCGGAGCTTTAGCCAAAAACATTCAGTACTTC. Residues: CASSRGAGALAKNIQYF. Variable domain in full (rest from reference TRBV5-6 and TRBJ2-4): DAGVTQSPTHLIKTRGQQVTLRCSPKSGHDTVSWYQQALGQGPQFIFQYYEEEERQRGNFPDRFSGHQFPNYSSELNVNALLLGDSALYLCASSRGAGALAKNIQYFGAGTRLSVL.

The chain has TRBV7-9 and TRBJ2-3; D is unclear. The CDR3 sequence is 12 residues long. V lost 6 bases, J lost 6 bases, and 10 bases lay in between. CDR1 and CDR2 (germline): SEHNR, FQNEAQ (reference sequence). The DNA for the CDR3 is TGTGCCAGCAGACCCAACTCCGATACGCAGTATTTT. Protein sequence: CASRPNSDTQYF.

V gene TRBV21-1 combines with J gene TRBJ2-5; TRBD2 is the table's D call and was not checked against the DNA. TRBV21-1 is listed as a pseudogene. The CDR3 consists of 16 residues. CDR3 sequence: CASRRTSGGDQETQYF. CDR3 coding DNA: TGTGCCAGCCGTCGGACTAGCGGGGGGGACCAAGAGACCCAGTACTTC.

The rearrangement links TRBV25-1 to TRBJ1-4; unclear D gene. This CDR3 spans 15 amino acids. Germline CDR1 is MGHDK and CDR2 is SYGVNS. Trimming took off 3 bases at V and 0 bases at J, with 8 bases between the two ends. The CDR3, as DNA: TGTGCCAGCAGTGACTGGTACTCAACTAATGAAAAACTGTTTTTT. Translating it yields CASSDWYSTNEKLFF.

This rearrangement joins TRBV10-3 to TRBJ2-2; D is possibly TRBD2 (5 bases). The CDR3 has 15 amino acids. The germline V gene has CDR1 ENHRY and CDR2 SYGVKD. The V end was cut by 7 bases, the J end by 4 bases, with 16 bases between. The CDR3 DNA follows: TGTGCCATCACCCCTGGAGGAAAAGGCACCGGGGAGCTGTTTTTT. It encodes CAITPGGKGTGELFF.

This chain connects TRBV18 to TRBJ1-2; 7 positions agree with TRBD1. The CDR3 covers 15 residues. The ends lost 4 bases at V and 0 bases at J; junction bases unmatched: 5. CDR1 is KGHSH, CDR2 LQKENI, per germline. CDR3 DNA sequence: TGTGCCAGCTCACAAGGACAGGCCACTAACTATGGCTACACCTTC. Its translation: CASSQGQATNYGYTF. Full variable domain (remainder filled in from reference TRBV18 and TRBJ1-2): NAGVMQNPRHLVRRRGQEARLRCSPMKGHSHVYWYRQLPEEGLKFMVYLQKENIIDESGMPKERFSAEFPKEGPSILRIQQVVRGDSAAYFCASSQGQATNYGYTFGSGTRLTVV.

CDR3 DNA: TGTGCCAGCTCACCACCGGCAGGCCAAGAGACCCAGTACTTC. It yields the protein CASSPPAGQETQYF. The gene calls are TRBV18 and TRBJ2-5; D remains ambiguous. The CDR3 contains 14 residues. The germline CDR1 and CDR2 sequences are KGHSH and LQKENI. The ends were cut back, 0 bases at V and 1 base at J, with 6 bases in the middle.

The rearrangement uses TRBV7-2 and TRBJ2-7; 8 bases match TRBD2. Unmatched junction bases numbered 2, after V lost 1 base and J lost 0 bases. Germline CDR1 SGHTA, CDR2 FQGNSA. The CDR3 length is 15 residues. The CDR3 bases are TGTGCCAGCAGCTTAGGTAGCGGGGTCTCCTACGAGCAGTACTTC. This translates into CASSLGSGVSYEQYF.

The V gene is TRBV7-2, the J gene TRBJ2-3; 14 bases fit TRBD2. CDR1 and CDR2 from the germline V gene are SGHTA and FQGNSA. The CDR3 extends over 18 amino acids. V lost 5 bases and J lost 9; bases outside the gene matches: 16. CDR3 sequence reads: CASSAPGLAGASRGTQYF. DNA of the CDR3: TGTGCCAGCAGCGCACCGGGACTAGCGGGGGCCTCCCGGGGGACGCAGTATTTT.

The chain joins TRBV4-2 to TRBJ1-5, with D maybe TRBD1 (6 bases). CDR1 and CDR2 (germline): LGHNA, YNFKEQ. Trimming removed 1 base at V and 4 bases at J, with 11 bases between. CDR3 length: 15 residues. Here the CDR3 reads CASSQVQGGNQPQHF. Written as DNA, the CDR3 is TGTGCCAGCAGCCAAGTACAGGGAGGGAATCAGCCCCAGCATTTT.

This rearrangement joins TRBV29-1 to TRBJ1-2, with TRBD1 matching 7 bases. Trimming took 7 bases from V and 8 from J; bases not matched to a gene: 13. This CDR3 is 13 amino acids long. Looked up from germline, CDR1 is SQVTM and CDR2 is ANQGSEA. The CDR3 loop is CSARDRVESGYTF. In DNA, the CDR3 is TGCAGCGCCCGTGACAGGGTAGAAAGCGGCTACACCTTC.

The chain recombines TRBV6-4 with TRBJ2-5; TRBD2 matches at 9 bases. The germline CDR1 and CDR2 sequences are MRHNA and SNTAGT. V dropped 4 bases and J dropped 3; count of bases not matched to a gene: 0. CDR3 length: 13 residues. The CDR3 is CASSGTSEETQYF. The CDR3 DNA is TGTGCCAGCAGTGGGACTAGCGAAGAGACCCAGTACTTC.

This chain connects TRBV6-6 to TRBJ2-7; 7 nucleotides agree with TRBD1. V was pared by 0 bases and J by 7 bases, with 6 bases of the junction left unmatched. Germline-derived CDR1 and CDR2 are MNHNY and SVGAGI (reference sequence). The CDR3 extends over 14 amino acids. CDR3 nucleotides: TGTGCCAGCAGTTACTCCGGACAGGTAGATGAGCAGTACTTC. This sequence encodes CASSYSGQVDEQYF.

V is TRBV18 and J is TRBJ2-1; TRBD2 matches at 11 bases. The V gene end was trimmed by 4 bases and the J gene end by 4 bases; junction bases not matched to a gene: 6. The CDR3 runs to 16 residues. The germline V gene encodes CDR1 KGHSH and CDR2 LQKENI. The CDR3 is CASSLQTSGAYNEQFF. The CDR3 nucleotides read TGTGCCAGCTCACTTCAGACTAGCGGGGCGTACAATGAGCAGTTCTTC.

In its sample, this clone was seen a few times. The V gene is TRBV7-9, the J gene TRBJ1-2, with 8 bases matching TRBD1. The CDR3 totals 15 residues. CDR1 is SEHNR, CDR2 FQNEAQ, per germline (reference sequence). The J segment lost 8 bases and the V segment lost 3 bases, leaving 11 bases of the junction unmatched. The CDR3 region is CASSFSGDRIKGYTF. CDR3 coding DNA: TGTGCCAGCAGCTTTTCGGGGGACAGGATTAAAGGCTACACCTTC.

The chain is built from TRBV18 and TRBJ2-5, with 10 positions matching TRBD1. The germline gives CDR1 KGHSH, CDR2 LQKENI. Trimming at V came to 5 bases and at J to 1 base, leaving 13 bases not matched to a gene. The CDR3 is 18 amino acids. In DNA form, the CDR3 reads TGTGCCAGCTCAGGATCCCTCGACAGGGGGCATCCCCAAGAGACCCAGTACTTC. This gives the protein CASSGSLDRGHPQETQYF.

The V and J genes are TRBV19 and TRBJ1-4; D may be TRBD1 (5 bases). Looked up from germline, CDR1 is LNHDA and CDR2 is SQIVND (reference sequence). V was cut by 3 bases and J by 0 bases, with 11 bases left in between. The CDR3 length is 16 residues. CDR3: CASSMGGASTNEKLFF. Written as DNA, the CDR3 is TGTGCCAGTAGTATGGGAGGGGCCTCAACTAATGAAAAACTGTTTTTT.

The V call is TRBV6-6, the J call TRBJ1-1; possible D gene TRBD1, 5 bases. The CDR3 loop spans 15 amino acids. The V end lost 0 bases, the J end lost 5 bases, and 13 bases lay between the germline ends. Germline CDR1 reads MNHNY; CDR2 reads SVGAGI (reference sequence). DNA for the CDR3: TGTGCCAGCAGTTACTCCAGGGCTGGTGGTACTGAAGCTTTCTTT. This gives the protein CASSYSRAGGTEAFF.

The rearrangement joins TRBV4-3 to TRBJ1-2, with D perhaps TRBD1 (6 bases). The CDR3 consists of 14 residues. V lost 0 bases and J 8 bases, leaving 13 bases between the germline ends. Germline V gene data show CDR1 as LGHNA and CDR2 as YSLEER. In DNA form, the CDR3 reads TGCGCCAGCAGCCAAGATCGCGGACAGCAAGGCTACACCTTC. This encodes CASSQDRGQQGYTF.

The chain uses TRBV13 and TRBJ2-3; D remains ambiguous. Germline CDR1 is PRHDT and CDR2 is FYEKMQ (reference sequence). The CDR3 is 14 residues long. V dropped 3 bases and J dropped 2 bases, with 9 bases sitting between them. Written as DNA, the CDR3 is TGTGCCAGCAGCTTTTCCAGGTTCACAGATACGCAGTATTTT. Translating it yields CASSFSRFTDTQYF.

The CDR3 spells CASSLAHGAYGYTF. As DNA, the CDR3 is TGTGCCAGCAGCTTAGCTCATGGGGCCTATGGCTACACCTTC. The gene calls are TRBV7-9 and TRBJ1-2; a possible D gene is TRBD1 (5 bases). The CDR3 spans 14 residues. The V gene lost 0 bases and the J gene lost 4 bases, with 9 bases spanning the gap. Germline V CDR1 and CDR2: SEHNR, FQNEAQ (reference sequence). The full variable domain, with the rest looked up from reference TRBV7-9 and TRBJ1-2, is DTGVSQNPRHKITKRGQNVTFRCDPISEHNRLYWYRQTLGQGPEFLTYFQNEAQLEKSRLLSDRFSAERPKGSFSTLEIQRTEQGDSAMYLCASSLAHGAYGYTFGSGTRLTVV.

V gene TRBV7-9 combines with J gene TRBJ2-7; TRBD1 matches at 7 bases. Germline trimming cut 2 bases from V and 3 bases from J; bases unmatched to any gene: 1. Germline V gene data show CDR1 as SEHNR and CDR2 as FQNEAQ (reference sequence). The CDR3 has 13 residues. CDR3: CASSLRDSYEQYF. For the CDR3, the DNA is TGTGCCAGCAGCTTACGGGACAGCTACGAGCAGTACTTC. The whole variable domain, remainder taken from reference TRBV7-9 and TRBJ2-7, is DTGVSQNPRHKITKRGQNVTFRCDPISEHNRLYWYRQTLGQGPEFLTYFQNEAQLEKSRLLSDRFSAERPKGSFSTLEIQRTEQGDSAMYLCASSLRDSYEQYFGPGTRLTVT.

In this sample, this clone turned up once. This chain uses TRBV7-7 with TRBJ2-6; 9 nucleotides match TRBD1. The J segment lost 0 bases and the V segment lost 5 bases, leaving 11 bases of the junction unmatched. Germline V gene lookup returns CDR1 SSHAT and CDR2 FNYEAQ (reference sequence). CDR3 length: 19 residues. CDR3 residues: CASSLQGATTISGANVLTF. The CDR3 DNA is TGTGCCAGCAGCCTACAGGGGGCGACTACTATCTCTGGGGCCAACGTCCTGACTTTC. Based on the CDR3 plus reference TRBV7-7 and TRBJ2-6, the full variable domain is GAGVSQSPRYKVTKRGQDVTLRCDPISSHATLYWYQQALGQGPEFLTYFNYEAQPDKSGLPSDRFSAERPEGSISTLTIQRTEQRDSAMYRCASSLQGATTISGANVLTFGAGSRLTVL.

This chain joins TRBV27 and TRBJ2-3; TRBD2 matches at 10 bases. Looked up from germline, CDR1 is MNHEY and CDR2 is SMNVEV (reference sequence). The ends lost 4 bases at V and 2 bases at J; junction bases unmatched: 3. The CDR3 extends over 15 amino acids. The CDR3 coding sequence is TGTGCCAGCAGTTCTACTAGCGGGGACACAGATACGCAGTATTTT. Translation: CASSSTSGDTDTQYF.

The chain is built from TRBV29-1 and TRBJ2-5; 8 bases map to TRBD1. V gave up 7 bases and J gave up 7 bases; unmatched junction bases: 8. This CDR3 contains 12 residues. The germline gives CDR1 SQVTM, CDR2 ANQGSEA. This CDR3 is CSGGTTGVTQYF. CDR3 DNA: TGCAGCGGAGGGACGACAGGGGTGACCCAGTACTTC. The full variable domain, in which reference TRBV29-1 and TRBJ2-5 provide the parts outside the CDR3, is SAVISQKPSRDICQRGTSLTIQCQVDSQVTMMFWYRQQPGQSLTLIATANQGSEATYESGFVIDKFPISRPNLTFSTLTVSNMSPEDSSIYLCSGGTTGVTQYFGPGTRLLVL.

The rearrangement uses TRBV27 and TRBJ1-1; the D gene is possibly TRBD1 (5 bases). From germline, CDR1 is MNHEY and CDR2 SMNVEV (reference sequence). The V end was cut by 3 bases, the J end by 0 bases, with 8 bases between. The CDR3 is 14 residues long. CDR3 in amino acids: CASSFGAVNTEAFF. Here the CDR3 DNA reads TGTGCCAGCAGTTTTGGGGCAGTGAACACTGAAGCTTTCTTT.

This clone appeared once. V usage is TRBV5-6 and J usage is TRBJ2-7, with D maybe TRBD2 (5 bases). The length of the CDR3 is 15 residues. Germline assignment: CDR1 SGHDT and CDR2 YYEEEE. The V end was cut by 1 base, the J end by 6 bases, with 17 bases between. The CDR3 loop is CASSLLVADAGEQYF. In DNA, the CDR3 is TGTGCCAGCAGCTTGTTGGTGGCGGACGCGGGCGAGCAGTACTTC.